One T cell receptor (beta chain) is described in this entry. Antigen: not known. One entry per CDR3 protein results from TCRdb running MiXCR on the 5' RACE reads. The sample has over 400,000 distinct CDR3 sequences, under 25% seen once. The data stem from a study of T-cell memory formation after mild COVID-19. Study-level results: The finding that pre-infection memory included some responding clones suggested that cross-reactive memory joined.

The germline CDR1 and CDR2 sequences are SGHAT and FQNNGV. Trimming took 0 bases from V and 0 from J; bases not matched to a gene: 7. The length of the CDR3 is 19 residues. The origin of this receptor is an adult woman who had mild COVID-19 (a few samples of this study predate the infection). Cell type and time point are not known. The sample consisted of PBMCs or a T cell subset sorted from them (not recorded which). The chain links TRBV11-2 to TRBJ2-3; 12 nucleotides line up with TRBD2. CDR3 nucleotide sequence: TGTGCCAGCAGCTTAGATGGACTAGCGGGGTCCCGGAGCACAGATACGCAGTATTTT. Its protein product is CASSLDGLAGSRSTDTQYF.